This T cell receptor (beta chain) was sequenced for a study of OX40 agonist ivuxolimab in advanced cancers. For the study at large: Three patients, one with hepatocellular carcinoma and two with cutaneous melanoma, responded partially.

Trimming cost V 2 bases and J 0 bases, with 8 bases left between them. This CDR3 is 15 amino acids long. The germline gives CDR1 MNHEY, CDR2 SMNVEV (reference sequence). Clones were read by immunoSEQ multiplex PCR, and TCRdb kept only the in-frame ones, dropping some. The sample has roughly 97,000 clones, around 90% seen once. The rearrangement uses TRBV27 and TRBJ2-4; TRBD2 might be the D (5 bases). The TCR was taken from an adult with an advanced solid tumor such as melanoma, head and neck, liver or kidney cancer. Here the sequenced sample was CD4+ or CD8+ T cells sorted from blood, taken in a trial of the OX40 agonist ivuxolimab. CDR3 in DNA: TGTGCCAGCAGTTTAGAGGGTCTAGCCAAAAACATTCAGTACTTC. Encoded protein: CASSLEGLAKNIQYF.